The rows below give T cell receptor beta chains drawn from one sample of a study of blood T cell repertoires in COVID-19. The assay was immunoSEQ multiplex PCR, and TCRdb's table has in-frame clones only and misses some. The table has around 400,000 clones, 80% to 90% seen once. The specimen was peripheral blood. The receptors shown here come from a woman in her thirties with COVID-19, enrolled during active disease. Each CDR3 is given with its conserved first and last residue. The D gene is left open where the match is weak. The size entry is marked missing in some rows and otherwise reads once, few, many or a size class.

>.|TRBJ2-5|TRBV5-1|.
TGCGCCAGCAGGGGGGACTCGGAGACCCAGTACTTC
CASRGDSETQYF
>.|TRBJ1-5|TRBV19|.
TGTGCCAGTAGTAGGCGGAATAGCAATCAGCCCCAGCATTTT
CASSRRNSNQPQHF
>.|TRBJ2-7|TRBV5-1|.
TGCGCCAGCAGCTTCGCCTACGAGCAGTACTTC
CASSFAYEQYF
>.|TRBJ2-3|TRBV19|.
TGTGCCAGTAGTCCGGACTCCACAGATACGCAGTATTTT
CASSPDSTDTQYF
>TRBD2|TRBJ2-3|TRBV4-3|.
TGCGCCAGCAGCCTTGGACTAGCGGGAGTTTTAGATACGCAGTATTTT
CASSLGLAGVLDTQYF
>.|TRBJ1-1|TRBV15|.
TGTGCCACCAGCAGCTACAGGGCTACCACTGAAGCTTTCTTT
CATSSYRATTEAFF
>.|TRBJ2-7|TRBV10-3|.
TGTGCCATCAGTGAAGGACAGGGAGGGGAGCAGTACTTC
CAISEGQGGEQYF
>.|TRBJ2-7|TRBV24-1|few
TGTGCCACCAGTAATAGGGGCGTTGAGCAGTACTTC
CATSNRGVEQYF
>.|TRBJ1-6|TRBV4-1|.
TGCGCCAGCAGCCAGGGTCCCGGGTCCACGACGAATTCACCCCTCCACTTT
CASSQGPGSTTNSPLHF
>TRBD1|TRBJ1-4|TRBV6-1|few
TGTGCCAGCAGTGAAGCCCAACAGGGGAGTCGAGAAAAACTGTTTTTT
CASSEAQQGSREKLFF
>TRBD1|TRBJ2-1|TRBV11-2|.
TGTGCCAGCAGCTCACAGGGGACGTCCTACAATGAGCAGTTCTTC
CASSSQGTSYNEQFF
>TRBD2|TRBJ2-1|TRBV9|.
TGTGCCAGCAGCGTAGGCAGACTAGCCCACAATGAGCAGTTCTTC
CASSVGRLAHNEQFF
>TRBD2|TRBJ2-1|TRBV3-1/TRBV3-2|.
TGTGCCAGCAGCCAAGTACGGGGTAGCGGGAGGGCCGGGCAGTTCTTC
CASSQVRGSGRAGQFF
>TRBD2|TRBJ2-3|TRBV27|.
TGTGCCAGCTGCCGGGGGGGGAGCACAGATACGCAGTATTTT
CASCRGGSTDTQYF
>TRBD2|TRBJ2-1|TRBV7-2|.
TGTGCCAGCAGCTTAGAGGGCGGGAGGGCCTACAATGAGCAGTTCTTC
CASSLEGGRAYNEQFF
>TRBD1|TRBJ2-7|TRBV30|.
TGTGCCTGTCGAGTCCTGGACAGGGGCTCCTTGCTGTACTTC
CACRVLDRGSLLYF
>.|TRBJ1-5|TRBV28|.
TGTGCCAGCAGTAAGGTGGGACAAAATAGCAATCAGCCCCAGCATTTT
CASSKVGQNSNQPQHF
>.|TRBJ1-1|TRBV14|.
TGTGCCAGCAGCCAAGATCCCCCGGGTGGTTTCGGAACTGAAGCTTTCTTT
CASSQDPPGGFGTEAFF
>.|TRBJ1-1|TRBV5-4|.
TGTGCCAGCAGACAAGACACGTCGTCGGAAGCTTTCTTT
CASRQDTSSEAFF